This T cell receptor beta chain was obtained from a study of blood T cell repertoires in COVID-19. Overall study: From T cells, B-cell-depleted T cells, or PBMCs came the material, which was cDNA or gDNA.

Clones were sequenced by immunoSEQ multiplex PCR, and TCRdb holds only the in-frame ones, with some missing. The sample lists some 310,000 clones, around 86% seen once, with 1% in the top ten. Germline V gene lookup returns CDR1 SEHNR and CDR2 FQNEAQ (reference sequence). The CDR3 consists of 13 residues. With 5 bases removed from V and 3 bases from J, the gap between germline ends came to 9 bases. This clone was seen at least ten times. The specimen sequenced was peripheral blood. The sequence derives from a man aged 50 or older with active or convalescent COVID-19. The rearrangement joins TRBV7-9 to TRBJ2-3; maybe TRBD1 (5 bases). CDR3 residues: CASSIRQTDTQYF. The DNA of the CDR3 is TGTGCCAGCAGCATCCGACAGACAGATACGCAGTATTTT. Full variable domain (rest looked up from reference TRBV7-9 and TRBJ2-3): DTGVSQNPRHKITKRGQNVTFRCDPISEHNRLYWYRQTLGQGPEFLTYFQNEAQLEKSRLLSDRFSAERPKGSFSTLEIQRTEQGDSAMYLCASSIRQTDTQYFGPGTRLTVL.